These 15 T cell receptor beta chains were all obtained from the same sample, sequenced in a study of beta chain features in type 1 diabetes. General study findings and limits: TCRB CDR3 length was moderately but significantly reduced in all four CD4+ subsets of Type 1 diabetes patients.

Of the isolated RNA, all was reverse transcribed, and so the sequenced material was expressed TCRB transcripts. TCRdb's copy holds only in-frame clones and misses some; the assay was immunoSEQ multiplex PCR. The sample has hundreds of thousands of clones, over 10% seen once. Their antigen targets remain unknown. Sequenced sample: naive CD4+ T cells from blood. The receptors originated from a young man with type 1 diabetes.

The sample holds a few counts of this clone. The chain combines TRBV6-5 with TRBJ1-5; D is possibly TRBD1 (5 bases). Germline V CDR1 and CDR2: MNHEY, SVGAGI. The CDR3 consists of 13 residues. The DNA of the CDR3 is TGTGCGGGGCAGGCCGAAGGCAATCAGCCCCAGCATTTT. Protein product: CAGQAEGNQPQHF.

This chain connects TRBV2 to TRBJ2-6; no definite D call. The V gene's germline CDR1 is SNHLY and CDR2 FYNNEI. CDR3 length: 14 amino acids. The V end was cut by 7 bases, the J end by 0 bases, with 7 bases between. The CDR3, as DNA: TGTGCCAGCATAGCCCTCTCTGGGGCCAACGTCCTGACTTTC. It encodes CASIALSGANVLTF.

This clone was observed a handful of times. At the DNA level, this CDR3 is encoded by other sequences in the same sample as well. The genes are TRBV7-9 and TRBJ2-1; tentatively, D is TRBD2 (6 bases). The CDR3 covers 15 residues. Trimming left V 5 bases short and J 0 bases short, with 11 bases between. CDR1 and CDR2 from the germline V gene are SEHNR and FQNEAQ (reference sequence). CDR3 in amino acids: CASSLRGSSYNEQFF. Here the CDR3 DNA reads TGTGCCAGCAGCCTCCGGGGGAGCTCCTACAATGAGCAGTTCTTC.

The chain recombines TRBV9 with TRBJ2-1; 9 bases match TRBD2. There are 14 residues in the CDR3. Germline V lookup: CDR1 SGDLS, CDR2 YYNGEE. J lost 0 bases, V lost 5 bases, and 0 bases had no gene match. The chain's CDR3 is CASSSGGSYNEQFF. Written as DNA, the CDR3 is TGTGCCAGCAGTAGCGGGGGCTCCTACAATGAGCAGTTCTTC.

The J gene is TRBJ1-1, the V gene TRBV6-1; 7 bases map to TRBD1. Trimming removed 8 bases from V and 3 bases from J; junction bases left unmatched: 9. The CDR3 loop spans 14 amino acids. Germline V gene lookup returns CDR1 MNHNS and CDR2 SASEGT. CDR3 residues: CASGTGDGDTEAFF. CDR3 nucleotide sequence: TGTGCCAGCGGAACAGGGGATGGAGACACTGAAGCTTTCTTT.

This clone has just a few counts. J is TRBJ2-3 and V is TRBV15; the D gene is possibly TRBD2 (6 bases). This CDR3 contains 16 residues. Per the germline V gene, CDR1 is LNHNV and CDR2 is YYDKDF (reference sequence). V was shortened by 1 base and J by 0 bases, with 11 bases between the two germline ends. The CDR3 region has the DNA TGTGCCACCAGCAGAGGAGAGGCGGGGAGCACAGATACGCAGTATTTT. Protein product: CATSRGEAGSTDTQYF.

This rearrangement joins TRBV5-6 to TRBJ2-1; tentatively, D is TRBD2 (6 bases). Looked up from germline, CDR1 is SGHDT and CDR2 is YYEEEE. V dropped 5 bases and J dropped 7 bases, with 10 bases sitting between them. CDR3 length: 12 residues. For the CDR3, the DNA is TGTGCCAGCAGACAACGGGAGAATGAGCAGTTCTTC. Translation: CASRQRENEQFF.

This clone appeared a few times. The CDR3 DNA reads TGTGCCTGGACTCCAGGGGGCGACGAGCAGTACTTC. Residues: CAWTPGGDEQYF. J is TRBJ2-7 and V is TRBV30, with TRBD1 matching over 8 bases. The trim removed 4 bases at V and 5 bases at J, leaving 4 bases unmatched. The CDR3 extends over 12 amino acids. Germline V gives CDR1 GTSNPN, CDR2 SVGIG (reference sequence).

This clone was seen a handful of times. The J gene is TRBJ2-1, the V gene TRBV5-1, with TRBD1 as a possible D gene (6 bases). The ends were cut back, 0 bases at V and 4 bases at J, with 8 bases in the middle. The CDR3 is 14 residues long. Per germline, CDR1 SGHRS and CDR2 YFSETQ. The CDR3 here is CASSLEGVYNEQFF. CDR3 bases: TGCGCCAGCAGCTTGGAGGGGGTTTACAATGAGCAGTTCTTC.

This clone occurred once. CDR3 residues: CASSGSLGGNIQYF. The CDR3 DNA reads TGTGCCAGTAGTGGGTCACTGGGGGGAAACATTCAGTACTTC. The V and J genes are TRBV19 and TRBJ2-4; D may be TRBD2 (6 bases). This CDR3 is 14 amino acids long. The germline V and J ends were trimmed by 5 bases and 6 bases, with 14 bases remaining between them. In germline, CDR1 is LNHDA, CDR2 SQIVND (reference sequence).

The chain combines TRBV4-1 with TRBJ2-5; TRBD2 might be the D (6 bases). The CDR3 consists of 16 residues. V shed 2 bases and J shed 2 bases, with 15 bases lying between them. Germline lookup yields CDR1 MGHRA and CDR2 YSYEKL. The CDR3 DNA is TGCGCCAGCAGCCAAATGCATGCGGGGCCACAAGAGACCCAGTACTTC. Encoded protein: CASSQMHAGPQETQYF.

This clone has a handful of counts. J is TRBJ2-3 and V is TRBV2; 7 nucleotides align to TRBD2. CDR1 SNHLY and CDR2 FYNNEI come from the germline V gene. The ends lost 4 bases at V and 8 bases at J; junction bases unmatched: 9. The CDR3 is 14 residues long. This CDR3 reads CASSGTRSLGTQYF. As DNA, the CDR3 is TGTGCCAGCAGTGGGACTAGAAGTTTGGGTACGCAGTATTTT.

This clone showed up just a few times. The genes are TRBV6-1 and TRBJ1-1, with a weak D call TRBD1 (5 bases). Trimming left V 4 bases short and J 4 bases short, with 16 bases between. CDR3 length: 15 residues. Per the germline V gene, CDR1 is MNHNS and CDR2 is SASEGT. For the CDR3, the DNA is TGTGCCAGCAGTGGGCGACTTATCCAGGGCACTGAAGCTTTCTTT. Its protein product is CASSGRLIQGTEAFF.

This CDR3 reads CASGRSTFANTEAFF. CDR3 sequence (DNA): TGTGCCAGCGGACGATCGACGTTCGCTAACACTGAAGCTTTCTTT. The genes are TRBV6-5 and TRBJ1-1, with D hard to call. CDR1 MNHEY and CDR2 SVGAGI come from the germline V gene. Trimming took 8 bases from V and 2 from J, leaving 18 bases between them. The CDR3 extends over 15 amino acids.

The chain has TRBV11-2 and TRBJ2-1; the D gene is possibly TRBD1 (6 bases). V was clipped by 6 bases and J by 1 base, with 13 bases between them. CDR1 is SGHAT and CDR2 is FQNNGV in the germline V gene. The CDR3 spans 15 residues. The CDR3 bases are TGTGCCAGCAGTACAGCCCAGGGGTCCTACAATGAGCAGTTCTTC. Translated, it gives CASSTAQGSYNEQFF.